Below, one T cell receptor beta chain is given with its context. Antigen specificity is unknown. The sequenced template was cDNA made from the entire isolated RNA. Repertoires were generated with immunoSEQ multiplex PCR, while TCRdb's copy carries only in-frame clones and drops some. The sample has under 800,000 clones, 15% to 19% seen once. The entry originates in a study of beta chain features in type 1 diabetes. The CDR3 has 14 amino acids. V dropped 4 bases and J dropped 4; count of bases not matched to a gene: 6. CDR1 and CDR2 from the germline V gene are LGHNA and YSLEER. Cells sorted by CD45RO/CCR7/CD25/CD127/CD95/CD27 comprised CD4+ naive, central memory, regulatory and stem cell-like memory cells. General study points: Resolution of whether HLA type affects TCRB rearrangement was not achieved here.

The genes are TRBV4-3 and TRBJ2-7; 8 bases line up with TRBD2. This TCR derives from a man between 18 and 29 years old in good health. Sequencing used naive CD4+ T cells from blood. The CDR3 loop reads CASSLGSGGYEQYF. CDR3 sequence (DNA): TGCGCCAGCAGCCTTGGAAGCGGGGGTTACGAGCAGTACTTC.